The 7 T cell receptor beta chains presented below share a single source sample, sequenced in a study of low-dose radiotherapy and immunotherapy resistance in tumors. Time point here: before trial treatment. First-strand cDNA used TRAV- and TRBV-specific primers, covering alpha and beta chains. With a V-primer adapter and a constant-region primer, TCRs were amplified for about 22 PCR cycles. Each CDR3 protein is one row after TCRdb ran MiXCR on the reads. The repertoire holds tens of thousands of distinct CDR3 sequences, with over 15% as singletons. The sample in question was PBMCs, obtained before treatment. These receptor sequences come from a male donor with prostate cancer.

This clonotype was observed at least ten times. The chain employs TRBV20-1 and TRBJ2-7; 7 bases align to TRBD1. Germline loops: CDR1 DFQATT, CDR2 SNEGSKA (reference sequence). The CDR3 is 14 residues long. Unmatched junction bases numbered 7, after V lost 3 bases and J lost 2 bases. The DNA for the CDR3 is TGCAGTGCTAGTCACAGGGGAAGGGCCTACGAGCAGTACTTC. This encodes CSASHRGRAYEQYF.

In regard to this clonotype: It differs at one base from a far larger clone, so likely a read error. This chain joins TRBV12-3 or TRBV12-4 and TRBJ2-1; D remains unclear. The end of the DNA aligns better with TRBJ2-7, so the J call may be wrong. The CDR3 sequence is 13 residues long. In DNA form, the CDR3 reads TGTACCAGCAGTTTGGGCAGAACCTACGAGCAGTACTTC. It codes for CTSSLGRTYEQYF.

In its sample, this clonotype was seen many times. The chain has TRBV4-2 and TRBJ2-1, with unresolved D. Germline lookup yields CDR1 LGHNA and CDR2 YNFKEQ. CDR3 length: 17 residues. V was pared by 2 bases and J by 6 bases, with 20 bases between. The CDR3 reads CASSQTLHGALGNEQFF. The CDR3 DNA sequence: TGTGCCAGCAGCCAAACACTCCACGGCGCGTTAGGCAATGAGCAGTTCTTC.

This clonotype was seen at least ten times. J is TRBJ1-1 and V is TRBV11-2; possibly TRBD1 for D (5 bases). Germline CDR1 is SGHAT and CDR2 is FQNNGV. V lost 1 base and J 1 base, leaving 7 bases between the germline ends. The CDR3 is 14 amino acids. CDR3 sequence (DNA): TGTGCCAGCAGCTTAGGCCAGGGGAACACTGAAGCTTTCTTT. This sequence encodes CASSLGQGNTEAFF. The full variable domain, in which reference TRBV11-2 and TRBJ1-1 provide the parts outside the CDR3, is EAGVAQSPRYKIIEKRQSVAFWCNPISGHATLYWYQQILGQGPKLLIQFQNNGVVDDSQLPKDRFSAERLKGVDSTLKIQPAKLEDSAVYLCASSLGQGNTEAFFGQGTRLTVV.

This clonotype came up many times. The CDR3 DNA is TGTGCCAGCAGCCCAGTCCCGAGCTCCTACGAGCAGTACTTC. Translation: CASSPVPSSYEQYF. V and J are TRBV5-4 and TRBJ2-7; D is unclear. Germline V gene lookup returns CDR1 SGHNT and CDR2 YYREEE (reference sequence). The CDR3 sequence is 14 residues long. V was clipped by 4 bases and J by 0 bases, with 11 bases between them.

The rearrangement links TRBV4-1 to TRBJ2-7; 7 bases align to TRBD1. The CDR3 consists of 17 residues. Trimming took 4 bases from V and 1 from J; bases not matched to a gene: 13. Germline assignment: CDR1 MGHRA and CDR2 YSYEKL. In DNA form, the CDR3 reads TGCGCCAGCAGCCTTGATCCCCTCACAGGGGCATCCTACGAGCAGTACTTC. This gives the protein CASSLDPLTGASYEQYF.

In this sample, this clonotype turned up many times. The CDR3 DNA follows: TGCGCCAGCCGACCGACAAGCAACATGAACACTGAAGCTTTCTTT. This translates into CASRPTSNMNTEAFF. The chain has TRBV5-1 and TRBJ1-1; no clear D. The CDR3 sequence is 15 residues long. V was cut by 7 bases and J by 0 bases, with 16 bases left in between. The germline gives CDR1 SGHRS, CDR2 YFSETQ. Based on the CDR3 plus reference TRBV5-1 and TRBJ1-1, the full variable domain is KAGVTQTPRYLIKTRGQQVTLSCSPISGHRSVSWYQQTPGQGLQFLFEYFSETQRNKGNFPGRFSGRQFSNSRSEMNVSTLELGDSALYLCASRPTSNMNTEAFFGQGTRLTVV.